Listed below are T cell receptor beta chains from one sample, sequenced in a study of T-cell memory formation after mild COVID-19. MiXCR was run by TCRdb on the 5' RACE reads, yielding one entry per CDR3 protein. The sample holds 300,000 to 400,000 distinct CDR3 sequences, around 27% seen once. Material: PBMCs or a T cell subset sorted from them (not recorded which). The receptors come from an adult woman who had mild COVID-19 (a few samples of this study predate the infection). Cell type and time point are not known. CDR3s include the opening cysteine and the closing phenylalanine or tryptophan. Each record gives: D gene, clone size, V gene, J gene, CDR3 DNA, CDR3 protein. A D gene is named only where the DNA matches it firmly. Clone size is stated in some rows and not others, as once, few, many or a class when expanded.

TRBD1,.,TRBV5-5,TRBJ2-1,TGTGCCAGCAGGCACCGGGACAGGGTTATCAATGAGCAGTTCTTC,CASRHRDRVINEQFF
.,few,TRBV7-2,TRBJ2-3,TGTGCCAGCAGCCCGCTCGGAGATACGCAGTATTTT,CASSPLGDTQYF
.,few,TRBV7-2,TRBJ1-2,TGTGCCAGCAGCGTAGGGTACTATGGCTACACCTTC,CASSVGYYGYTF
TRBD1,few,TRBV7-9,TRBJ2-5,TGTGCCAGCAGAACAGGACAGGGGGCGAGAGAGACCCAGTACTTC,CASRTGQGARETQYF
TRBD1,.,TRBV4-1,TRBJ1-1,TGCGCCAGCAGCCAAGGAGAGGGCAGGGGGGCTGAAGCTTTCTTT,CASSQGEGRGAEAFF
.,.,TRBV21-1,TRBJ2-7,TGTGCCAGCAGACGGACAGAGATGTACGAGCAGTACTTC,CASRRTEMYEQYF
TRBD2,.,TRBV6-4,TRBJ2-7,TGTGCCAGCAGTGCCTCTGGACTAGCAACCTACGAGCAGTACTTC,CASSASGLATYEQYF
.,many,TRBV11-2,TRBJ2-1,TGTGCCAGCAGCCAAGTGGGGGGATTCGTCGATGAGCAGTTCTTC,CASSQVGGFVDEQFF
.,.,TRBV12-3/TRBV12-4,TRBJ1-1,TGTGCCAGCAGCCGGGCCGCGCGGACACGCCGTATGAACACTGAAGCTTTCTTT,CASSRAARTRRMNTEAFF
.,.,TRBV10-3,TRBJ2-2,TGTGCCATCAGTGAGTCGGAGGGGGCGAACACCGGGGAGCTGTTTTTT,CAISESEGANTGELFF
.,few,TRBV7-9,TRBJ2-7,TGTGCCAGCAGCTTGAGAAAGGACAGTGAGTACGAGCAGTACTTC,CASSLRKDSEYEQYF
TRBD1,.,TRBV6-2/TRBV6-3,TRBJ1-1,TGTGCCAGCAGTGGGACAGTCAACACTCAAGCTTTCTTT,CASSGTVNTQAFF
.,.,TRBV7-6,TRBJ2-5,TGTGCCAGCAGCTTAGCGGGAGGAGGGGGGGCTGAGACCCAGTACTTC,CASSLAGGGGAETQYF
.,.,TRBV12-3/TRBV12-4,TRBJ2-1,TGTGCCAGCAGTTTTTGGGGAGGGGGAGCCGGCAATGAGCAGTTCTTC,CASSFWGGGAGNEQFF
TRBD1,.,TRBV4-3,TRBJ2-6,TGCGCCAGCAGCTTTCGCCGGGACAGGGGGACCAACTCTGGGGCCAACGTCCTGACTTTC,CASSFRRDRGTNSGANVLTF
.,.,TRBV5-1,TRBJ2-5,TGTGCCAGCAGCCGGGCCGGGGGGCCAGGAGAGACCCAGTACTTC,CASSRAGGPGETQYF
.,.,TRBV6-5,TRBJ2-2,TGTGCCAGCAGTTACTCAGGGTTCACCGGGGAGCTGTTTTTT,CASSYSGFTGELFF
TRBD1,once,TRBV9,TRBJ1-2,TGTGCCAGCATACCCCCCGGGACAGAGGGCTATGGCTACACCTTC,CASIPPGTEGYGYTF
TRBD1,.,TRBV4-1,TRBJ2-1,TGCGCCAGCAGCCAAGTATCGGACAGGGCGAACAATGAGCAGTTCTTC,CASSQVSDRANNEQFF
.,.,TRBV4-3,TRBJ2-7,TGCGCCAGCAGCCCGGTCGGGGCGCGTTACGAGCAGTACTTC,CASSPVGARYEQYF
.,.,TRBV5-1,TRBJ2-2,TGCGCCAGCAGCGCGGACAGCCCCCAGAACACCGGGGAGCTGTTTTTT,CASSADSPQNTGELFF
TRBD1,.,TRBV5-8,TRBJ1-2,TGTGCCAGCAGCCCACTCCAGGGGGCGACGGGAGGCTACACCTTC,CASSPLQGATGGYTF
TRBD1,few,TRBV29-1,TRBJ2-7,TGCAGCGTACCGGGACAGGGATTCGAGCAGTACTTC,CSVPGQGFEQYF
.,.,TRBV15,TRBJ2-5,TGTGCCACCAGCAGAGATCTAGGACAAGAAGAGACCCAGTACTTC,CATSRDLGQEETQYF
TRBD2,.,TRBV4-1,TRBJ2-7,TGCGCCAGCAGCGAACTAGCGGGGGGGACGGTCGAGCAGTACTTC,CASSELAGGTVEQYF